The 20 T cell receptor beta chains below come from one sample, sequenced in a study of early T cells in non-severe SARS-CoV-2 infection. MiXCR, run by TCRdb on the 5' RACE reads, gives a single entry per CDR3 protein. Among around 46,000 distinct CDR3 sequences, roughly 10% were seen once, and the ten largest hold around a fifth. Material for sequencing was whole blood. All receptors derive from an adult who was a healthcare worker with PCR-confirmed SARS-CoV-2 infection or an uninfected control (not recorded which).

Ten or more counts support this clonotype. The CDR3 here is CASSYGGTGTEAFF. The CDR3 region has the DNA TGTGCCAGCAGTTACGGGGGGACGGGCACTGAAGCTTTCTTT. J is TRBJ1-1 and V is TRBV6-2 or TRBV6-3; D may be TRBD1 (5 bases). Looked up from germline, CDR1 is MNHEY and CDR2 is SVGEGT. There are 14 residues in the CDR3. The V gene lost 2 bases and the J gene lost 4 bases, with 11 bases spanning the gap.

This clonotype appeared many times. This rearrangement joins TRBV7-2 to TRBJ2-5; no clear D. The CDR3 sequence is 13 residues long. Trimming stripped 3 bases from V and 2 bases from J, with 7 bases between. CDR1 is SGHTA, CDR2 FQGNSA, per germline. CDR3 sequence: CASSLGPQETQYF. In DNA, the CDR3 is TGTGCCAGCAGCTTGGGCCCACAAGAGACCCAGTACTTC.

This clonotype was counted only a few times. The chain has TRBV4-3 and TRBJ2-7; 8 bases are a match to TRBD1. CDR3 size: 15 residues. Germline assignment: CDR1 LGHNA and CDR2 YSLEER. Trimming took 3 bases from V and 4 from J; bases not matched to a gene: 8. CDR3 loop: CASSQSRTGNYEQYF. The CDR3 DNA is TGCGCCAGCAGCCAGAGCAGGACAGGGAATTACGAGCAGTACTTC.

This clonotype was counted only a few times. The chain recombines TRBV11-2 with TRBJ2-5; tentative D call: TRBD1 (6 bases). V gave up 5 bases and J gave up 5 bases, with 18 bases separating them. CDR3 length: 15 residues. The germline gives CDR1 SGHAT, CDR2 FQNNGV. The CDR3 DNA sequence: TGTGCCAGCAGCACCGGCAGACAGGTCGGGGAGACCCAGTACTTC. Amino acids: CASSTGRQVGETQYF.

This clonotype was observed many times. The rearrangement joins TRBV6-6 to TRBJ1-2, with D maybe TRBD1 (6 bases). Between the trimmed V and J ends, which lost 6 bases and 8 bases, there was a span of 13 bases. CDR1 and CDR2 (germline): MNHNY, SVGAGI (reference sequence). This CDR3 region has 12 residues. CDR3 residues: CASREQGYGYTF. The CDR3 DNA reads as TGTGCCAGCAGAGAACAGGGATACGGCTACACCTTC.

At least ten counts were recorded for this clonotype. The V gene is TRBV12-3 or TRBV12-4, the J gene TRBJ2-2, with D uncertain. The length of the CDR3 is 16 residues. Deletions cut 4 bases from V and 0 bases from J, with 12 bases between. DNA for the CDR3: TGTGCCAGCAGTTCCCGAGACCGAACGAACACCGGGGAGCTGTTTTTT. Its translation: CASSSRDRTNTGELFF.

The sample holds many counts of this clonotype. The chain combines TRBV6-2 or TRBV6-3 with TRBJ1-1; 7 nucleotides match TRBD1. Unmatched junction bases numbered 9, after V lost 6 bases and J lost 5 bases. CDR3 length equals 14 residues. The germline V gene encodes CDR1 MNHEY and CDR2 SVGEGT. The CDR3 protein is CASRHTGTETEAFF. The CDR3 DNA reads as TGTGCCAGCAGGCATACCGGGACAGAGACTGAAGCTTTCTTT.

This clonotype was recorded many times. The V and J genes are TRBV27 and TRBJ1-1, with TRBD1 identical over 10 bases. Germline CDR1 is MNHEY and CDR2 is SMNVEV (reference sequence). J gave up 8 bases and V 7 bases, and 7 bases lay outside the gene matches. There are 13 residues in the CDR3. The CDR3 DNA reads TGTGCCAGCACTCGACAGGGGGCTCCAGAAGCTTTCTTT. Residues: CASTRQGAPEAFF.

The rearrangement joins TRBV29-1 to TRBJ1-1; TRBD1 is a possible D gene (6 bases). Between the trimmed V and J ends, which lost 4 bases and 1 base, there was a span of 16 bases. This CDR3 is built from 15 residues. CDR1 is SQVTM, CDR2 ANQGSEA, per germline. In DNA, the CDR3 is TGCAGCGTTGCCTTATTTCAGGGGAGGAACACTGAAGCTTTCTTT. It encodes CSVALFQGRNTEAFF.

This clonotype was counted ten times or more. Here the CDR3 DNA reads TGTGCCAGCAGTTCATCCCTTCGCGGGAGGATGAATGAGCAGTTCTTC. It codes for CASSSSLRGRMNEQFF. The chain is built from TRBV6-9 and TRBJ2-1; 8 bases are shared with TRBD2. The CDR3 sequence is 16 residues long. J gave up 7 bases and V 4 bases, and 12 bases lay outside the gene matches. Germline CDR1 and CDR2: MNHGY and SVAAGI.

In this sample, this clonotype turned up a few times. The chain joins TRBV2 to TRBJ2-3; 11 nucleotides align to TRBD1. Germline-derived CDR1 and CDR2 are SNHLY and FYNNEI. This CDR3 has 15 amino acids. The ends lost 6 bases at V and 2 bases at J; junction bases unmatched: 4. This CDR3 reads CASRKDRGPTDTQYF. The CDR3 region has the DNA TGTGCCAGCAGAAAGGACAGGGGGCCCACAGATACGCAGTATTTT.

This clonotype was counted a few times. The chain couples TRBV28 to TRBJ2-1; D unclear. This CDR3 is built from 15 residues. V was cut by 5 bases and J by 0 bases, with 11 bases left in between. Germline values: CDR1 MDHEN, CDR2 SYDVKM. The DNA for the CDR3 is TGTGCCAGCAGTCTCAGATTGAGCTCCTACAATGAGCAGTTCTTC. Translation gives CASSLRLSSYNEQFF.

This chain uses TRBV10-3 with TRBJ2-1; 13 bases agree with TRBD2. Unmatched junction bases numbered 8, after V lost 11 bases and J lost 7 bases. The CDR3 sequence is 14 residues long. Germline CDR1 and CDR2: ENHRY and SYGVKD. This CDR3 reads CAAGTSGNRNEQFF. As DNA, the CDR3 is TGTGCCGCGGGGACTAGCGGGAATAGAAATGAGCAGTTCTTC.

This clonotype was seen at least ten times. This chain joins TRBV24-1 and TRBJ2-1, with 12 bases identical to TRBD1. The CDR3 has 15 residues. Per the germline V gene, CDR1 is KGHDR and CDR2 is SFDVKD. V dropped 3 bases and J dropped 8; count of bases not matched to a gene: 4. CDR3 DNA: TGTGCCACCAGTGATCCGGGACAGGGGGCTTATGAGCAGTTCTTC. It translates to CATSDPGQGAYEQFF.

This clonotype was found many times. V is TRBV24-1 and J is TRBJ2-1; 10 nucleotides match TRBD1. Per the germline V gene, CDR1 is KGHDR and CDR2 is SFDVKD. Trimming took 3 bases from V and 3 from J; bases not matched to a gene: 7. CDR3 length equals 17 residues. The CDR3 DNA reads as TGTGCCACCAGTGATAGTGGACAGGGGGTCTACTACAATGAGCAGTTCTTC. Protein product: CATSDSGQGVYYNEQFF.

This clonotype was counted many times. This CDR3 is CASTTALRGTDTQYF. CDR3 DNA: TGTGCCAGCACTACAGCCCTCCGTGGGACAGATACGCAGTATTTT. V usage is TRBV6-2 or TRBV6-3 and J usage is TRBJ2-3; unclear D gene. Per the germline V gene, CDR1 is MNHEY and CDR2 is SVGEGT. This CDR3 comprises 15 residues. V lost 7 bases to trimming and J lost 3 bases, with 17 bases between them.

This clonotype was counted a few times. The rearrangement joins TRBV5-1 to TRBJ2-1; 7 bases are shared with TRBD2. The CDR3 length is 14 residues. V was pared by 2 bases and J by 7 bases, with 6 bases of the junction left unmatched. Germline CDR1 is SGHRS and CDR2 is YFSETQ. As DNA, the CDR3 is TGCGCCAGCAGCTTAAGCGGGAATCGGAATGAGCAGTTCTTC. Translation gives CASSLSGNRNEQFF.

The rearrangement links TRBV29-1 to TRBJ2-7; the D gene is possibly TRBD2 (5 bases). The germline V gene encodes CDR1 SQVTM and CDR2 ANQGSEA. This CDR3 comprises 13 residues. V was cut by 4 bases and J by 6 bases, with 16 bases left in between. CDR3 sequence: CSVAGYSTGEQYF. Here the CDR3 DNA reads TGCAGCGTTGCGGGATACTCGACGGGCGAGCAGTACTTC.

The V and J genes are TRBV2 and TRBJ2-1, with D uncertain. V was shortened by 7 bases and J by 3 bases, with 10 bases between the two germline ends. The CDR3 has 13 amino acids. Germline-derived CDR1 and CDR2 are SNHLY and FYNNEI. CDR3 loop: CASKDDGYNEQFF. DNA for the CDR3: TGTGCCAGCAAAGACGACGGCTACAATGAGCAGTTCTTC.

This clonotype was recorded many times. This chain uses TRBV7-8 with TRBJ1-5, with D unclear. The V and J ends lost 7 bases and 7 bases respectively, with 11 bases between them. The CDR3 is 12 residues long. Germline V gene data show CDR1 as SGHVS and CDR2 as FQNEAQ. The CDR3 here is CASTENGQPQHF. The CDR3 DNA is TGTGCCAGCACTGAGAACGGGCAGCCCCAGCATTTT.